This TCR beta chain derives from a study of long-term antiretroviral therapy in people with HIV (dated by TCRdb to the early 2020s). Study-wide context: The earliest samples were collected roughly a decade before the 2015 WHO recommendation for immediate ART, at a time when ART was usually postponed until CD4 counts fell. Of the roughly 31 participants with HIV, more than 10 were female. A total of fewer than 200 cryopreserved PBMC samples were contributed to the cohort by 30 adults with confirmed HIV infection, with samples collected serially over a mean of around 6 years (range 1-12). No cross-contamination during QIAcube processing turned up in test extractions that ran a monoclonal T-cell line alongside 25 to 35 polyclonal samples. A retrospective serial study tested whether ART initiation and durable HIV suppression were associated with changes in peripheral blood TRB repertoire composition and diversity.

The immunoSEQ hsTCRB v3.0 assay was used at survey level resolution for TRB variable region sequencing. A depth of roughly 35,000-55,000 T-cell genomes per sample was targeted for TRB sequencing. TRB libraries were pooled and sequenced on an Illumina MiSeq using a v3 150-cycle kit. The authors' analysis ran thus. Repertoire analysis was run in R within a reproducible Nextflow workflow that covered QC, data transformation and analysis. LymphoSeq2, an R package for AIRR-Seq data exploration, was used to implement custom analyses. A few samples that yielded fewer than 5000 total TRB sequences were excluded, so that 150 to 200 HIV repertoires were analyzed. Of the roughly 180 retained HIV repertoires, 55 to 60 were collected before and around 130 after ART initiation. Repertoires were downsampled to 5000 TRB nucleotide sequences, and summary statistics were averaged over 100 downsampling iterations. TRB sequences were retained for analysis only if CDR3 regions of at least seven amino acids were present. Two measures captured diversity: a Shannon entropy-derived clonality score and the Gini coefficient. In the repertoire networks, any two of the top 5000 CDR3 amino acid sequences were linked whenever the two sequences differed by an edit distance of one. For TRB CDR3 amino acid sequences, GLIPH2 was used to predict antigen specificity groups and MHC restriction. To flag known CMV, EBV, HIV or tissue antigen associations, CDR3 amino acid sequences were matched against VDJdb and McPAS-TCR. Pre-ART, post-ART and control groups were compared with Wilcoxon signed-rank tests and Holm-Bonferroni correction. The immuneACCESS repertoire file appears here via TCRdb, limited to in-frame rearrangements. These files lack a portion of the clones; in checked studies, under half of the deficit traces to unresolved V genes, and the cause of the others is not known. Clonal size and the V and J genes are those of that table, whereas D and trimming came from the DNA. The sample table contains almost 35,000 clones; only one count was recorded for 70% to 90% of them. The ten largest clones represent 4.8% of the sample.

A word on this clone: It lacks a known antigen. The sample holds no much larger clone one base away, and base qualities are not on file.

To be included, a participant needed at least one PBMC sample from before ART initiation plus at least two post-ART samples. Every participant with HIV received treatment in the United States of America. Before DNA extraction, cryopreserved samples of roughly 0.9-11 million PBMC were thawed and washed. At the time of the earliest PBMC sample for each participant with HIV, ages ranged from roughly 23 to 60 years. Each participant contributed PBMC samples from 1-4 timepoints before ART initiation and 2-8 timepoints after ART initiation, with a median of 7 samples. Serial HIV viral load, CD4+ T-cell count, ART history and demographic data were obtained for every participant. Genomic DNA was extracted from unsorted PBMC with a Qiagen kit on a QIAcube, with processing performed in batches of 12 samples. The CDR3 numbers 14 residues from cysteine through phenylalanine. The kept DNA is CDR3 alone, 42 bases in frame from the first base. Via the germline V gene, CDR1 is SGHTA and CDR2 FQGNSA. For this chain, trimming is 0 bases at the V end and 6 bases at the J end, and the number of junction bases without a gene match is 2.

Beyond this particular receptor, the publication reports: Starting ART was linked to a significant rise in TRB diversity, yet even with long-term ART the diversity remained significantly lower than in transplant donor controls. Because pre-ART samples had limited cell numbers, unsorted PBMC were profiled rather than sorted CD4+ and CD8+ T cells. CDR3 length ranges in HIV repertoires were narrower than in controls, and network structure suggested an antigen-experienced repertoire with only a slight naive shift after ART. The samples span the years 2004 to 2017, and the ART regimens used may be less effective than current regimens. Limited PBMC availability meant only the TCR beta chain was sequenced, without alpha chain pairing. No data were available on ART adherence, viral resistance or therapy changes, limiting inferences about post-ART repertoire changes. The repertoire was dominated across all time points by expanded TRB clones identified before ART initiation, although this dominance was seen to fluctuate and to decrease in many PLHIV after ART.

This sequence was found in a woman aged 30 to 39 with HIV. The material was unsorted PBMCs, obtained roughly 2.9 years before starting antiretroviral therapy. The chain employs TRBV7-2 and TRBJ2-1; TRBD2 agrees with 7 junctional bases. The CDR3 has the sequence CASSLAGGFNEQFF. The nucleotide sequence reads as follows: TGTGCCAGCAGCTTAGCGGGGGGGTTCAATGAGCAGTTCTTC.